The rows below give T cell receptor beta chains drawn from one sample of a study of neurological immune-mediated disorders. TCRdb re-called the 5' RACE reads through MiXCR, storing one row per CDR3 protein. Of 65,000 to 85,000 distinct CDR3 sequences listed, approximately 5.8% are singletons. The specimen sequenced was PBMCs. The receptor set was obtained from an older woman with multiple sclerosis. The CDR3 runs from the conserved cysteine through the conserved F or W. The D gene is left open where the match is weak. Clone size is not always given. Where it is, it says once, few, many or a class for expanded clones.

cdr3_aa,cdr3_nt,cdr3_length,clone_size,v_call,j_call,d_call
CASSATWDRPSRGQYF,TGCGCCAGCAGCGCTACGTGGGACAGGCCAAGTCGTGGCCAGTACTTC,16,many,TRBV5-1,TRBJ2-5,TRBD1
CASSHPQGVNTEAFF,TGTGCCAGCAGTCACCCTCAGGGTGTGAACACTGAAGCTTTCTTT,15,many,TRBV6-5,TRBJ1-1,-
CASSTGTGGPDTQYF,TGCGCCAGCAGCACCGGGACAGGGGGTCCAGATACGCAGTATTTT,15,many,TRBV5-1,TRBJ2-3,TRBD1
CSARDPLGSNQPQHF,TGCAGTGCTAGAGATCCCCTCGGGAGCAATCAGCCCCAGCATTTT,15,many,TRBV20-1,TRBJ1-5,-
CASSSVSRNEQFF,TGCGCCAGCAGCTCCGTCAGCAGGAATGAGCAGTTCTTC,13,once,TRBV5-1,TRBJ2-1,-
CASSAQTGNTEAFF,TGTGCCAGCAGTGCCCAGACAGGGAACACTGAAGCTTTCTTT,14,many,TRBV12-3/TRBV12-4,TRBJ1-1,-
CASSPPTSQRFETQYF,TGTGCCAGCTCACCACCGACTAGCCAGCGGTTTGAGACCCAGTACTTC,16,many,TRBV18,TRBJ2-5,TRBD2
CASSPLAASTDTQYF,TGTGCCAGCAGTCCCCTAGCGGCCTCCACAGATACGCAGTATTTT,15,many,TRBV6-5,TRBJ2-3,TRBD2
CASSLKAGELFF,TGTGCCAGCAGTTTAAAAGCCGGGGAGCTGTTTTTT,12,many,TRBV27,TRBJ2-2,-
CASSLASGTLVSTIYF,TGCGCCAGCAGCTTGGCTAGCGGGACATTGGTGTCCACCATATATTTT,16,many,TRBV5-1,TRBJ1-3,-
CASSVLQGTGNTIYF,TGTGCCAGCAGCGTTTTACAGGGTACGGGAAACACCATATATTTT,15,-,TRBV9,TRBJ1-3,-
CASSSTTGASNQPQHF,TGTGCCAGCAGCTCCACGACAGGGGCCTCCAATCAGCCCCAGCATTTT,16,many,TRBV5-5,TRBJ1-5,TRBD1
CASSTTVTGAGQPQHF,TGTGCCAGCAGTACGACGGTAACAGGGGCGGGTCAGCCCCAGCATTTT,16,many,TRBV6-5,TRBJ1-5,TRBD1
CASSLGSGGDEQFF,TGCGCCAGCAGCTTGGGGTCAGGGGGCGATGAGCAGTTCTTC,14,few,TRBV5-1,TRBJ2-1,TRBD1
CASSYRGRSYEQYF,TGTGCCAGCAGCTACAGGGGGCGGTCTTACGAGCAGTACTTC,14,many,TRBV5-6,TRBJ2-7,TRBD1
CATQPDVGFNYGYTF,TGTGCCACTCAGCCCGACGTGGGGTTTAACTATGGCTACACCTTC,15,many,TRBV7-2,TRBJ1-2,-
CASSFWDRTAYEQYF,TGTGCCAGCAGTTTTTGGGACAGGACCGCGTACGAGCAGTACTTC,15,many,TRBV12-3/TRBV12-4,TRBJ2-7,TRBD1
CSARATHYTDTQYF,TGCAGTGCTAGAGCTACACACTACACAGATACGCAGTATTTT,14,many,TRBV20-1,TRBJ2-3,-
CSVPGTGVYEQYF,TGCAGCGTTCCCGGGACAGGGGTCTACGAGCAGTACTTC,13,many,TRBV29-1,TRBJ2-7,TRBD1
CASSLRGIQETQYF,TGCGCCAGCAGCTTAAGAGGGATCCAAGAGACCCAGTACTTC,14,many,TRBV5-1,TRBJ2-5,-
CASSQESWGPQFF,TGCGCCAGCAGCCAAGAGTCGTGGGGCCCTCAGTTCTTC,13,many,TRBV4-1,TRBJ2-1,-
CASRTGNSLNTGELFF,TGCGCCAGCCGGACAGGAAACTCATTGAACACCGGGGAGCTGTTTTTT,16,many,TRBV5-1,TRBJ2-2,TRBD1
CASSYQAGNQPQHF,TGTGCCAGCAGTTACCAGGCGGGCAATCAGCCCCAGCATTTT,14,many,TRBV6-5,TRBJ1-5,-
CASSPGLSTDTQYF,TGTGCCAGCAGCCCCGGGCTGAGCACAGATACGCAGTATTTT,14,many,TRBV7-2,TRBJ2-3,-
CSARSIAGDTNTGELFF,TGCAGTGCCAGGTCAATAGCGGGGGACACGAACACCGGGGAGCTGTTTTTT,17,many,TRBV20-1,TRBJ2-2,TRBD2
CASMGSNYGYTF,TGTGCCAGTATGGGCTCGAACTATGGCTACACCTTC,12,few,TRBV19,TRBJ1-2,-
CASSQQPRTKNYGYTF,TGTGCCAGCAGCCAACAGCCTCGGACGAAAAACTATGGCTACACCTTC,16,many,TRBV3-1,TRBJ1-2,-
CSARDFSGYNEQFF,TGCAGTGCTAGAGATTTCTCAGGCTACAATGAGCAGTTCTTC,14,many,TRBV20-1,TRBJ2-1,-
CASSRTSGGNNEQFF,TGTGCCAGCAGTCGGACTAGCGGGGGAAACAATGAGCAGTTCTTC,15,many,TRBV6-5,TRBJ2-1,TRBD2
CASSSGLRGTDTQYF,TGCGCCAGCAGCTCGGGACTAAGGGGAACAGATACGCAGTATTTT,15,many,TRBV5-1,TRBJ2-3,TRBD2
CANSLSGTRGYEQYF,TGTGCCAACAGCTTATCCGGGACCCGCGGGTACGAGCAGTACTTC,15,-,TRBV7-9,TRBJ2-7,-
CASSSPDRNIYEQYF,TGCGCCAGCAGTTCTCCAGACAGGAACATCTACGAGCAGTACTTC,15,few,TRBV4-1,TRBJ2-7,-